These 10 T cell receptor beta chains share one sample of origin, sequenced in a study of T cells after yellow fever vaccination. TCRdb passed the 5' RACE reads through MiXCR, listing each CDR3 protein once. The sample carries about 69,000 distinct CDR3 sequences, about 6% recorded once. The sample was CD4+ T cells sorted from PBMCs, taken around 15 days after the first yellow fever vaccination. Receptors were obtained from a man in his late teens or twenties who received the YFV17D yellow fever vaccine.

This clonotype has at least ten counts. The rearrangement joins TRBV4-1 to TRBJ2-1; D possibly matches TRBD1 or TRBD2 (6 bases each). This CDR3 contains 15 residues. Germline V lookup: CDR1 MGHRA, CDR2 YSYEKL. The germline V and J ends were trimmed by 1 base and 2 bases, with 9 bases remaining between them. The CDR3 loop is CASSQGRGAYNEQFF. The CDR3 region has the DNA TGCGCCAGCAGCCAAGGGAGGGGGGCCTACAATGAGCAGTTCTTC.

This clonotype was recorded at least ten times. This rearrangement joins TRBV29-1 to TRBJ2-7, with D possibly TRBD2 on 6 matching bases. CDR3 length: 13 residues. Germline-derived CDR1 and CDR2 are SQVTM and ANQGSEA. V lost 8 bases and J 1 base, leaving 15 bases between the germline ends. In DNA, the CDR3 is TGCAGCCCCTCAGAGGCGGGGTCCTACGAGCAGTACGTC. Its translation: CSPSEAGSYEQYV.

The V and J genes are TRBV19 and TRBJ1-5, with D tentatively TRBD1 (5 bases). CDR3 length equals 17 residues. V lost 2 bases and J 6 bases, leaving 20 bases between the germline ends. Germline loops: CDR1 LNHDA, CDR2 SQIVND (reference sequence). CDR3 sequence (DNA): TGTGCCAGTAGTATAATTCCAGGCCAGGGTGTCGGTCAGCCCCAGCATTTT. As protein: CASSIIPGQGVGQPQHF.

This clonotype was counted many times. V usage is TRBV7-8 and J usage is TRBJ2-1; 8 nucleotides match TRBD2. Germline CDR1 and CDR2: SGHVS and FQNEAQ. Trimming removed 2 bases from V and 7 bases from J; junction bases left unmatched: 19. The length of the CDR3 is 19 residues. CDR3 sequence: CASSLSGIVAGSLGNEQFF. DNA of the CDR3: TGTGCCAGCAGCTTAAGTGGGATTGTAGCGGGGTCGCTGGGAAATGAGCAGTTCTTC. Complete variable domain (other parts from reference TRBV7-8 and TRBJ2-1): GAGVSQSPRYKVAKRGQDVALRCDPISGHVSLFWYQQALGQGPEFLTYFQNEAQLDKSGLPSDRFFAERPEGSVSTLKIQRTQQEDSAVYLCASSLSGIVAGSLGNEQFFGPGTRLTVL.

This clonotype has ten or more counts. The chain employs TRBV20-1 and TRBJ2-3; 9 nucleotides agree with TRBD2. Germline lookup yields CDR1 DFQATT and CDR2 SNEGSKA (reference sequence). The J segment lost 6 bases and the V segment lost 3 bases, leaving 13 bases of the junction unmatched. The CDR3 sequence is 16 residues long. The CDR3, as DNA: TGCAGTGCTAGCTCGGCCCGGCGGGGGGGTAGTGATACGCAGTATTTT. Its translation is CSASSARRGGSDTQYF.

There are many counts of this clonotype. The chain is built from TRBV12-3 or TRBV12-4 and TRBJ2-1; D gene unclear. Trimming cost V 7 bases and J 2 bases, with 6 bases left between them. This CDR3 comprises 12 residues. As DNA, the CDR3 is TGTGCCAGCACCTTAACCTACAATGAGCAGTTCTTC. Translation: CASTLTYNEQFF.

The sample holds many counts of this clonotype. The chain employs TRBV12-3 or TRBV12-4 and TRBJ1-4; D might be TRBD1 (5 bases). The CDR3 is 13 residues long. Trimming pared 3 bases from V and 3 bases from J, leaving 5 bases between. The CDR3 is CASSLGPNEKLFF. CDR3 DNA sequence: TGTGCCAGCAGTTTGGGGCCTAATGAAAAACTGTTTTTT.

This clonotype was recorded many times. The J gene is TRBJ2-5, the V gene TRBV7-2, with D perhaps TRBD1 (7 bases). V was pared by 1 base and J by 9 bases, with 15 bases between. The CDR3 contains 14 residues. The V gene's germline CDR1 is SGHTA and CDR2 FQGNSA. In nucleotides, the CDR3 is TGTGCCAGCAGCTTAGGGGGGGATCAGGGGGCCCAGTACTTC. Translation gives CASSLGGDQGAQYF.

This clonotype was seen a handful of times. This chain uses TRBV29-1 with TRBJ2-2, with 9 nucleotides matching TRBD1. The V segment lost 4 bases and the J segment 2 bases; nucleotides outside the gene matches: 11. The CDR3 runs 17 residues. Germline loops: CDR1 SQVTM, CDR2 ANQGSEA. CDR3 sequence: CSVGPDRGWLNTGELFF. For the CDR3, the DNA is TGCAGCGTTGGACCGGACAGGGGCTGGCTTAACACCGGGGAGCTGTTTTTT.

This clonotype was detected ten times or more. The chain has TRBV5-1 and TRBJ2-5; 7 nucleotides match TRBD1. Germline values: CDR1 SGHRS, CDR2 YFSETQ. The trim removed 0 bases at V and 2 bases at J, leaving 1 base unmatched. The CDR3 runs 14 residues. CDR3 nucleotides: TGCGCCAGCAGCTTGGGGGACAGTCAAGAGACCCAGTACTTC. It translates to CASSLGDSQETQYF.